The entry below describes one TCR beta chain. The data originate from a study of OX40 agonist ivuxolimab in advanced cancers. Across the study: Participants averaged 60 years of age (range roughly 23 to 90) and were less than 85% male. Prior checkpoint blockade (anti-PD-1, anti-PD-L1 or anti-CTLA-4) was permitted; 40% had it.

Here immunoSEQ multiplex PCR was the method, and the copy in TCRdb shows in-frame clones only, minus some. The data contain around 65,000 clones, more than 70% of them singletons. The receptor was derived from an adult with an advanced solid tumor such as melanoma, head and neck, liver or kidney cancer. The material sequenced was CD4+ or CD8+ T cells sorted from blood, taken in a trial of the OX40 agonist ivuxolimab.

The CDR3 region has the DNA TGTGCCAGCAGTCGCGGACTAGCGGATAAATACAATGAGCAGTTCTTC. This sequence encodes CASSRGLADKYNEQFF. The chain carries TRBV28 and TRBJ2-1, with 10 nucleotides matching TRBD2. V dropped 5 bases and J dropped 4; count of bases not matched to a gene: 8. The CDR3 totals 16 residues. Germline V gene sequence: CDR1 MDHEN, CDR2 SYDVKM.